These 27 T cell receptor beta chains share one sample of origin, sequenced in a study of regulatory T cells in long-lasting Graves disease. Time point reported: persistent/refractory GD, antithyroid drugs over 5 years with positive TRAb. Preparation of the TCR library used RNA extracted from PBMCs. Arm-PCR of CDR3 regions with iRepertoire HTBI primers generated TCR beta libraries. TCRdb analysed the multiplex PCR reads with MiXCR anew, one entry per CDR3 protein. The sample has 350,000 to 500,000 distinct CDR3 sequences, roughly 21% seen once. Source: peripheral blood mononuclear cells (PBMCs), taken when the disease was refractory, from a patient treated with antithyroid drugs. These receptors were collected from a female donor with Graves disease.

This clonotype was observed at least ten times. The gene calls are TRBV6-1 and TRBJ2-5; maybe TRBD1 (5 bases). This CDR3 is built from 13 residues. Trimming removed 3 bases at V and 7 bases at J, with 12 bases between. Looked up from germline, CDR1 is MNHNS and CDR2 is SASEGT. CDR3 sequence: CASSEGQRRTQYF. The CDR3 region has the DNA TGTGCCAGCAGTGAGGGGCAGAGGAGGACCCAGTACTTC.

The chain has TRBV6-1 and TRBJ2-1; 11 nucleotides align to TRBD2. Germline CDR1 and CDR2: MNHNS and SASEGT. After removal of 5 bases from V and 5 bases from J, the junction contained 5 bases not matched to a gene. CDR3 length equals 15 residues. The CDR3 region is CASSTLAGGHNEQFF. DNA of the CDR3: TGTGCCAGCAGTACTCTAGCGGGAGGCCACAATGAGCAGTTCTTC.

Ten or more counts support this clonotype. This chain links TRBV6-1 with TRBJ2-7, with D perhaps matching TRBD1 (6 bases). V lost 6 bases to trimming and J lost 5 bases, with 14 bases between them. This CDR3 region has 13 residues. The V gene's germline CDR1 is MNHNS and CDR2 SASEGT. The CDR3 DNA reads as TGTGCCAGCAGCCAGCTACAGGGCAACGAGCAGTACTTC. Translating it yields CASSQLQGNEQYF.

The CDR3 sequence: CSASGTSGSTDTQYF. In DNA form, the CDR3 reads TGCAGTGCTAGTGGTACTAGCGGGAGCACAGATACGCAGTATTTT. V is TRBV20-1 and J is TRBJ2-3, with 9 bases identical to TRBD2. The CDR3 loop spans 15 amino acids. After removal of 3 bases from V and 0 bases from J, the junction contained 4 bases not matched to a gene. From germline, CDR1 is DFQATT and CDR2 SNEGSKA (reference sequence).

The chain is built from TRBV12-3 or TRBV12-4 and TRBJ2-7; tentative D call: TRBD1 (5 bases). Between the trimmed V and J ends, which lost 4 bases and 5 bases, there was a span of 9 bases. CDR3 length: 12 residues. CDR3 DNA sequence: TGTGCCAGCAGTTCGGACACCCACGAGCAGTACTTC. Translation: CASSSDTHEQYF.

The V and J genes are TRBV20-1 and TRBJ2-7; D is unclear. Trimming took off 6 bases at V and 2 bases at J, with 11 bases between the two ends. This CDR3 comprises 12 residues. Germline V CDR1 and CDR2: DFQATT, SNEGSKA (reference sequence). The CDR3 DNA reads as TGCAGTGCGAGAACACATACCTACGAGCAGTACTTC. It translates to CSARTHTYEQYF.

This clonotype was found once. This may come from a read error, since a much larger clone is one base off. V is TRBV11-2 and J is TRBJ2-4; D not resolved. Germline CDR1 SGHAT, CDR2 FQNNGV. The V gene lost 5 bases and the J gene lost 0 bases, with 14 bases spanning the gap. There are 16 residues in the CDR3. DNA of the CDR3: TGTGCCAGCAGCCAGCTGGGTACAGTAGCCAAAAACATTCAGTACTTC. Translating gives CASSQLGTVAKNIQYF. The full variable domain, completed using reference TRBV11-2 and TRBJ2-4, is EAGVAQSPRYKIIEKRQSVAFWCNPISGHATLYWYQQILGQGPKLLIQFQNNGVVDDSQLPKDRFSAERLKGVDSTLKIQPAKLEDSAVYLCASSQLGTVAKNIQYFGAGTRLSVL.

The J gene is TRBJ2-2, the V gene TRBV2, with 7 positions matching TRBD2. The J segment lost 6 bases and the V segment lost 3 bases, leaving 19 bases of the junction unmatched. The CDR3 contains 19 residues. In germline, CDR1 is SNHLY, CDR2 FYNNEI. CDR3 sequence reads: CASSEVIKWGGVLPGELFF. The CDR3 nucleotides read TGTGCCAGCAGTGAGGTTATAAAGTGGGGGGGAGTCTTGCCCGGGGAGCTGTTTTTT.

This clonotype was seen a handful of times. This chain uses TRBV30 with TRBJ2-7; D gene ambiguous. Germline CDR1 is GTSNPN and CDR2 is SVGIG (reference sequence). V was pared by 2 bases and J by 3 bases, with 5 bases between. This CDR3 is built from 11 residues. This CDR3 is CAWSKNYEQYF. The DNA for the CDR3 is TGTGCCTGGAGTAAAAACTACGAGCAGTACTTC. Full variable domain (outside the CDR3, taken from reference TRBV30 and TRBJ2-7): SQTIHQWPATLVQPVGSPLSLECTVEGTSNPNLYWYRQAAGRGLQLLFYSVGIGQISSEVPQNLSASRPQDRQFILSSKKLLLSDSGFYLCAWSKNYEQYFGPGTRLTVT.

This clonotype was counted a few times. The rearrangement links TRBV20-1 to TRBJ2-5, with 11 positions matching TRBD2. The CDR3 has 14 residues. Germline V gene lookup returns CDR1 DFQATT and CDR2 SNEGSKA (reference sequence). Trimming took 4 bases from V and 4 from J; bases not matched to a gene: 5. CDR3 nucleotides: TGCAGTGCTAAGCCGGGACTAGCGGTAGAGACCCAGTACTTC. This translates into CSAKPGLAVETQYF.

This clonotype was recorded many times. The rearrangement links TRBV11-2 to TRBJ2-2; unclear D gene. The germline V and J ends were trimmed by 8 bases and 0 bases, with 10 bases remaining between them. The CDR3 runs 14 residues. CDR1 and CDR2 (germline): SGHAT, FQNNGV. CDR3 nucleotide sequence: TGTGCCAGCTTGGAGCTATCGAACACCGGGGAGCTGTTTTTT. Protein sequence: CASLELSNTGELFF.

This clonotype has a count of ten or more. J is TRBJ1-1 and V is TRBV7-2, with D possibly matching TRBD1 (6 bases). Trimming shortened V by 5 bases and J by 2 bases, and 21 bases separated the two germline ends. This CDR3 is built from 17 residues. Germline lookup yields CDR1 SGHTA and CDR2 FQGNSA. The CDR3 DNA reads as TGTGCCAGCAGCCCGTACCCCAGGACAGCCGCTAACACTGAAGCTTTCTTT. This translates into CASSPYPRTAANTEAFF.

This chain links TRBV28 with TRBJ2-5, with 9 bases identical to TRBD1. The length of the CDR3 is 16 residues. From germline, CDR1 is MDHEN and CDR2 SYDVKM. V was pared by 5 bases and J by 1 base, with 8 bases of the junction left unmatched. CDR3 loop: CASSPTTGGGQETQYF. In DNA, the CDR3 is TGTGCCAGCAGTCCGACGACAGGGGGGGGCCAAGAGACCCAGTACTTC. The variable domain in full, completed from reference TRBV28 and TRBJ2-5, reads DVKVTQSSRYLVKRTGEKVFLECVQDMDHENMFWYRQDPGLGLRLIYFSYDVKMKEKGDIPEGYSVSREKKERFSLILESASTNQTSMYLCASSPTTGGGQETQYFGPGTRLLVL.

DNA for the CDR3: TGTGCCAGCAGCCCGGGACAGGGAATCATGGAAGCTTTCTTT. Translation: CASSPGQGIMEAFF. V gene TRBV28 combines with J gene TRBJ1-1, with 9 nucleotides matching TRBD1. CDR3 size: 14 residues. From germline, CDR1 is MDHEN and CDR2 SYDVKM. The ends lost 6 bases at V and 8 bases at J; junction bases unmatched: 10.

This clonotype appeared many times. The rearrangement joins TRBV28 to TRBJ2-7, with TRBD1 matching 9 bases. J lost 7 bases, V lost 4 bases, and 8 bases had no gene match. The length of the CDR3 is 14 residues. From germline, CDR1 is MDHEN and CDR2 SYDVKM. The CDR3 region has the DNA TGTGCCAGCAGTTGGGGACAGGGACTAAGGGAGCAGTACTTC. Protein sequence: CASSWGQGLREQYF.

This clonotype was seen a few times. The chain joins TRBV9 to TRBJ2-7, with TRBD2 as a possible D gene (6 bases). The CDR3 contains 14 residues. Germline V gene data show CDR1 as SGDLS and CDR2 as YYNGEE. The V end lost 0 bases, the J end lost 5 bases, and 12 bases lay between the germline ends. This CDR3 is CASSVAGVFDEQYF. The CDR3 DNA follows: TGTGCCAGCAGCGTAGCGGGAGTATTCGACGAGCAGTACTTC.

CDR3 bases: TGCGCCAGCAGCCCGCCCCAGGGGGAGGAGACCCAGTACTTC. It is translated as CASSPPQGEETQYF. The gene calls are TRBV4-1 and TRBJ2-5, with TRBD1 matching 7 bases. Per the germline V gene, CDR1 is MGHRA and CDR2 is YSYEKL. The J segment lost 5 bases and the V segment lost 4 bases, leaving 7 bases of the junction unmatched. There are 14 residues in the CDR3.

This clonotype was counted at least ten times. V and J are TRBV6-1 and TRBJ2-1, with 9 bases matching TRBD1. The germline V gene has CDR1 MNHNS and CDR2 SASEGT. The CDR3 totals 15 residues. V was pared by 6 bases and J by 5 bases, with 8 bases of the junction left unmatched. The CDR3 bases are TGTGCCAGCAGGACCGGGACAGGGTTCCACAATGAGCAGTTCTTC. It encodes CASRTGTGFHNEQFF.

This clonotype was detected many times. J is TRBJ2-7 and V is TRBV12-3 or TRBV12-4; TRBD1 aligns across 9 bases. This CDR3 region has 14 residues. V lost 6 bases, J lost 4 bases, and 7 bases stayed unmatched. In nucleotides, the CDR3 is TGTGCCAGCAGGGACAGGGGCTCTCCTTACGAGCAGTACTTC. Protein product: CASRDRGSPYEQYF.

The chain has TRBV9 and TRBJ2-5; the match to TRBD2 covers 11 bases. Germline V gene lookup returns CDR1 SGDLS and CDR2 YYNGEE. This CDR3 contains 15 residues. The J segment lost 5 bases and the V segment lost 4 bases, leaving 7 bases of the junction unmatched. DNA of the CDR3: TGTGCCAGCAGCACCGTAGCGGGAGGGCCGGAGACCCAGTACTTC. It specifies CASSTVAGGPETQYF.

In this sample, this clonotype turned up a few times. V gene TRBV4-1 combines with J gene TRBJ1-5; D is possibly TRBD1 (5 bases). The germline gives CDR1 MGHRA, CDR2 YSYEKL. This CDR3 comprises 16 residues. The ends were cut back, 1 base at V and 5 bases at J, with 15 bases in the middle. The CDR3 DNA reads as TGCGCCAGCAGCCAAGTATTTTGGCAGGGTCATCAGCCCCAGCATTTT. Its protein is CASSQVFWQGHQPQHF.

The chain employs TRBV27 and TRBJ2-2; a weak D match, TRBD2 (7 bases). The V gene lost 3 bases and the J gene lost 0 bases, with 20 bases spanning the gap. This CDR3 contains 19 residues. CDR1 and CDR2 from the germline V gene are MNHEY and SMNVEV (reference sequence). CDR3 nucleotide sequence: TGTGCCAGCAGTTTCCTAAGGGGGAGGGCCCACTCGAACACCGGGGAGCTGTTTTTT. Translated, it gives CASSFLRGRAHSNTGELFF.

In this sample, this clonotype turned up many times. CDR3 bases: TGTGCCAGCAGCCAGGGACTAGCGGGATCCTACGAGCAGTACTTC. It specifies CASSQGLAGSYEQYF. V and J are TRBV3-1 and TRBJ2-7; 13 bases align to TRBD2. V shed 3 bases and J 1 base; nucleotides not matched to a gene: 0. From germline, CDR1 is LGHDT and CDR2 YNNKEL (reference sequence). This CDR3 spans 15 amino acids.

This clonotype has a count of ten or more. The CDR3 bases are TGTGCCAGCAGTCCAGGGACTAGCGGAGCCTACGAGCAGTACTTC. Translated, it gives CASSPGTSGAYEQYF. This rearrangement joins TRBV27 to TRBJ2-7; 11 positions match TRBD2. Germline values: CDR1 MNHEY, CDR2 SMNVEV (reference sequence). The CDR3 has 15 residues. V was clipped by 5 bases and J by 2 bases; unmatched bases: 5.

This rearrangement joins TRBV11-2 to TRBJ2-3; D call uncertain. The CDR3 sequence is 15 residues long. V was clipped by 5 bases and J by 2 bases, with 14 bases between them. Germline lookup yields CDR1 SGHAT and CDR2 FQNNGV. The CDR3: CASSPVRRTTDTQYF. CDR3 DNA sequence: TGTGCCAGCAGCCCGGTTCGTCGGACCACAGATACGCAGTATTTT.

This clonotype came up many times. The CDR3 reads CASSLRDSDQPQHF. CDR3 DNA: TGTGCCAGCAGCTTACGGGACAGTGATCAGCCCCAGCATTTT. This sequence joins TRBV7-9 and TRBJ1-5; TRBD1 matches at 7 bases. The CDR3 extends over 14 amino acids. CDR1 and CDR2 from the germline V gene are SEHNR and FQNEAQ (reference sequence). Trimming cost V 2 bases and J 5 bases; bases outside gene matches: 3.

This clonotype was recorded at least ten times. The chain is built from TRBV12-3 or TRBV12-4 and TRBJ1-4; 7 positions agree with TRBD1. V lost 5 bases, J lost 9 bases, and 9 bases stayed unmatched. The CDR3 is 14 residues long. CDR3 sequence (DNA): TGTGCCAGCAGTCTCAGGGGGGTGTATAAAAAACTGTTTTTT. This encodes CASSLRGVYKKLFF.